These 30 T cell receptor beta chains originate from one sample sequenced in a study of control samples from healthy donors and cancer patients. Clones were read by immunoSEQ multiplex PCR, and TCRdb kept only the in-frame ones, dropping some. This table has some 37,000 clones, about 94% appearing once. Material: blood. The receptors stem from a woman aged 45 to 65 in good health.

The table lists this clone with a count of one. V gene TRBV12-3 or TRBV12-4 combines with J gene TRBJ1-5; D unclear. The ends were cut back, 6 bases at V and 3 bases at J, with 9 bases in the middle. The CDR3 is 13 amino acids. The CDR3 sequence is CASRRTANQPQHF. In DNA form, the CDR3 reads TGTGCCAGCAGGAGAACAGCCAATCAGCCCCAGCATTTT.

CDR3 nucleotide sequence: TGTGCCAGCAGCTCAACAGGGGGGACCTATGGCTACACCTTC. It is translated as CASSSTGGTYGYTF. The V gene is TRBV7-2, the J gene TRBJ1-2; 8 bases are a match to TRBD1. The CDR3 is made up of 14 amino acids. The J segment lost 4 bases and the V segment lost 4 bases, leaving 5 bases of the junction unmatched. Germline V gene sequence: CDR1 SGHTA, CDR2 FQGNSA. The full variable domain, its missing parts supplied by reference TRBV7-2 and TRBJ1-2, is GAGVSQSPSNKVTEKGKDVELRCDPISGHTALYWYRQSLGQGLEFLIYFQGNSAPDKSGLPSDRFSAERTGGSVSTLTIQRTQQEDSAVYLCASSSTGGTYGYTFGSGTRLTVV.

The chain is built from TRBV18 and TRBJ1-5, with no clear D. The CDR3 is 15 amino acids. The germline V gene has CDR1 KGHSH and CDR2 LQKENI. V was cut by 3 bases and J by 0 bases, with 9 bases left in between. The CDR3 region is CASSPDINSNQPQHF. The CDR3, as DNA: TGTGCCAGCTCACCCGACATTAATAGCAATCAGCCCCAGCATTTT.

The chain employs TRBV15 and TRBJ1-2; TRBD1 aligns across 7 bases. CDR3 length: 16 amino acids. V dropped 0 bases and J dropped 8; count of bases not matched to a gene: 12. CDR1 and CDR2 (germline): LNHNV, YYDKDF (reference sequence). CDR3 sequence: CATSRDFAGTEEGYTF. The DNA of the CDR3 is TGTGCCACCAGCAGAGATTTCGCCGGGACAGAGGAAGGCTACACCTTC.

The V call is TRBV6-5, the J call TRBJ2-1; 10 bases map to TRBD1. Germline V gene data show CDR1 as MNHEY and CDR2 as SVGAGI. The CDR3 extends over 15 amino acids. V lost 7 bases to trimming and J lost 11 bases; unmatched junction nucleotides: 14. The CDR3 region is CASTPSDRGTRQQFF. In DNA form, the CDR3 reads TGTGCCAGCACGCCATCGGACAGGGGGACCCGCCAGCAGTTCTTC.

The CDR3 DNA is TGTGCCAGCAGCTTAGTCGCGGGGGGATGGGAGACCCAGTACTTC. This gives the protein CASSLVAGGWETQYF. The chain has TRBV7-2 and TRBJ2-5, with 8 bases aligning to TRBD2. The V gene end was trimmed by 1 base and the J gene end by 5 bases; junction bases not matched to a gene: 6. This CDR3 has 15 residues. From germline, CDR1 is SGHTA and CDR2 FQGNSA.

The V call is TRBV25-1, the J call TRBJ2-1, with 10 bases matching TRBD2. The J segment lost 13 bases and the V segment lost 2 bases, leaving 8 bases of the junction unmatched. The germline V gene has CDR1 MGHDK and CDR2 SYGVNS. The CDR3 is made up of 14 amino acids. The CDR3 is CASSEAVAGGSQFF. CDR3 nucleotide sequence: TGTGCCAGCAGTGAAGCGGTAGCGGGGGGTTCTCAGTTCTTC. The full variable domain, rest sourced from reference TRBV25-1 and TRBJ2-1, is EADIYQTPRYLVIGTGKKITLECSQTMGHDKMYWYQQDPGMELHLIHYSYGVNSTEKGDLSSESTVSRIRTEHFPLTLESARPSHTSQYLCASSEAVAGGSQFFGPGTRLTVL.

The chain recombines TRBV2 with TRBJ1-2, with D maybe TRBD1 (6 bases). This CDR3 comprises 14 residues. Trimming took 10 bases from V and 3 from J, leaving 18 bases between them. CDR1 and CDR2 (germline): SNHLY, FYNNEI. The CDR3 spells CATREGGVDYGYTF. The DNA for the CDR3 is TGTGCCACTCGGGAAGGGGGAGTCGACTATGGCTACACCTTC. Full variable domain (remainder filled in from reference TRBV2 and TRBJ1-2): EPEVTQTPSHQVTQMGQEVILRCVPISNHLYFYWYRQILGQKVEFLVSFYNNEISEKSEIFDDQFSVERPDGSNFTLKIRSTKLEDSAMYFCATREGGVDYGYTFGSGTRLTVV.

The table lists this clone with a few counts. CDR3 in amino acids: CASSLVSAGGGTDTQYF. CDR3 coding DNA: TGTGCCAGCAGCTTAGTTTCAGCGGGGGGCGGGACAGATACGCAGTATTTT. The genes are TRBV7-2 and TRBJ2-3; 9 positions match TRBD2. Trimming removed 1 base from V and 3 bases from J; junction bases left unmatched: 8. The length of the CDR3 is 17 residues. From germline, CDR1 is SGHTA and CDR2 FQGNSA.

The rearrangement uses TRBV11-2 and TRBJ2-7; 7 bases are shared with TRBD2. The J segment lost 4 bases and the V segment lost 5 bases, leaving 14 bases of the junction unmatched. The CDR3 is 16 residues long. Per the germline V gene, CDR1 is SGHAT and CDR2 is FQNNGV. The CDR3 protein is CASSRLGGNGGYEQYF. In DNA, the CDR3 is TGTGCCAGCAGCCGCTTGGGGGGGAATGGGGGTTACGAGCAGTACTTC. Using reference TRBV11-2 and TRBJ2-7 for the parts outside the CDR3, the full variable domain is EAGVAQSPRYKIIEKRQSVAFWCNPISGHATLYWYQQILGQGPKLLIQFQNNGVVDDSQLPKDRFSAERLKGVDSTLKIQPAKLEDSAVYLCASSRLGGNGGYEQYFGPGTRLTVT.

The rearrangement links TRBV6-1 to TRBJ2-7, with a tentative D call TRBD1 (6 bases). Trimming stripped 3 bases from V and 2 bases from J, with 11 bases between. The CDR3 is made up of 14 amino acids. Germline loops: CDR1 MNHNS, CDR2 SASEGT. The DNA for the CDR3 is TGTGCCAGCAGTGACAGTAAGGGGGCCTACGAGCAGTACTTC. Protein sequence: CASSDSKGAYEQYF.

This chain connects TRBV30 to TRBJ1-1; D might be TRBD1 (6 bases). Germline CDR1 and CDR2: GTSNPN and SVGIG (reference sequence). V was cut by 2 bases and J by 7 bases, with 14 bases left in between. The CDR3 has 13 amino acids. This CDR3 is CAWSPGGRDEAFF. In DNA, the CDR3 is TGTGCCTGGAGTCCGGGGGGGCGAGATGAAGCTTTCTTT.

This sequence joins TRBV5-1 and TRBJ2-5; 9 bases match TRBD2. The CDR3 consists of 14 residues. V was pared by 10 bases and J by 5 bases, with 12 bases of the junction left unmatched. The germline gives CDR1 SGHRS, CDR2 YFSETQ. The CDR3 spells CAPSGGGAGETQYF. The CDR3 DNA reads TGCGCCCCCAGCGGCGGGGGGGCCGGGGAGACCCAGTACTTC.

The chain is built from TRBV7-9 and TRBJ1-1; 8 bases map to TRBD1. The V and J ends lost 5 bases and 4 bases, in that order; junction bases with no gene match: 9. This CDR3 comprises 15 residues. Per germline, CDR1 SEHNR and CDR2 FQNEAQ (reference sequence). The DNA for the CDR3 is TGTGCCAGCAGCCCCCCTCGTACAGGGGGCACTGAAGCTTTCTTT. This gives the protein CASSPPRTGGTEAFF.

This clone appeared once. The chain recombines TRBV4-3 with TRBJ2-1; the match to TRBD2 covers 9 bases. CDR1 and CDR2 (germline): LGHNA, YSLEER. Losses at the gene ends were 1 base for V and 2 bases for J; bases not matched to a gene: 0. The CDR3 covers 15 residues. DNA for the CDR3: TGCGCCAGCAGCCAAGTAGCGGGGGCCTACAATGAGCAGTTCTTC. It specifies CASSQVAGAYNEQFF.

The CDR3 loop is CASSVTDRPGGLETQYF. Here the CDR3 DNA reads TGTGCCAGCAGCGTTACAGACCGCCCAGGGGGCCTAGAGACCCAGTACTTC. The chain carries TRBV9 and TRBJ2-5; 8 bases line up with TRBD1. Germline values: CDR1 SGDLS, CDR2 YYNGEE. The CDR3 has 17 amino acids. The V gene end was trimmed by 2 bases and the J gene end by 4 bases; junction bases not matched to a gene: 13.

This chain joins TRBV2 and TRBJ2-1; tentative D call: TRBD1 (5 bases). Per the germline V gene, CDR1 is SNHLY and CDR2 is FYNNEI. Between the trimmed V and J ends, which lost 3 bases and 5 bases, there was a span of 11 bases. This CDR3 contains 14 residues. The CDR3 protein is CASSDLDNDNEQFF. The CDR3 bases are TGTGCCAGCAGTGACCTGGACAATGACAATGAGCAGTTCTTC.

This clone was seen only a few times. The chain recombines TRBV7-9 with TRBJ1-4; 10 nucleotides align to TRBD1. Germline V gene data show CDR1 as SEHNR and CDR2 as FQNEAQ (reference sequence). This CDR3 is 17 amino acids long. Trimming at V came to 7 bases and at J to 3 bases, leaving 11 bases not matched to a gene. The CDR3 DNA is TGTGCCAGCACCACTGGACAGGGGGTTTGGTCTAATGAAAAACTGTTTTTT. Amino acids: CASTTGQGVWSNEKLFF.

V and J are TRBV5-1 and TRBJ2-1; 7 bases match TRBD1. Germline V lookup: CDR1 SGHRS, CDR2 YFSETQ. V lost 0 bases to trimming and J lost 6 bases; unmatched junction nucleotides: 9. The CDR3 is made up of 16 amino acids. In DNA form, the CDR3 reads TGCGCCAGCAGCTTGGGGGGACAGTCAAGGCCCAATGAGCAGTTCTTC. This sequence encodes CASSLGGQSRPNEQFF.

CDR3 bases: TGTGCCAGCAGCTTGAGGACCTCTGGGGCCAACGTCCTGACTTTC. Translated, it gives CASSLRTSGANVLTF. V usage is TRBV7-2 and J usage is TRBJ2-6; D ambiguous. This CDR3 region has 15 residues. CDR1 SGHTA and CDR2 FQGNSA come from the germline V gene. Deletions cut 3 bases from V and 0 bases from J, with 6 bases between.

The chain employs TRBV18 and TRBJ2-2; TRBD1 is a possible D gene (6 bases). V dropped 2 bases and J dropped 6 bases, with 13 bases sitting between them. Germline V lookup: CDR1 KGHSH, CDR2 LQKENI. The length of the CDR3 is 15 residues. CDR3 in amino acids: CASSPRDTPSGELFF. CDR3 DNA: TGTGCCAGCTCACCAAGGGACACCCCCTCCGGGGAGCTGTTTTTT. The variable domain in full, completed from reference TRBV18 and TRBJ2-2, reads NAGVMQNPRHLVRRRGQEARLRCSPMKGHSHVYWYRQLPEEGLKFMVYLQKENIIDESGMPKERFSAEFPKEGPSILRIQQVVRGDSAAYFCASSPRDTPSGELFFGEGSRLTVL.

The chain joins TRBV2 to TRBJ2-1, with a tentative D call TRBD2 (6 bases). The germline V gene encodes CDR1 SNHLY and CDR2 FYNNEI. V lost 6 bases to trimming and J lost 9 bases, with 18 bases between them. There are 14 residues in the CDR3. The CDR3, as DNA: TGTGCCAGCAGGGCGGGGCATACGGGTAGTGAGCAGTTCTTC. This codes for CASRAGHTGSEQFF.

The V call is TRBV7-2, the J call TRBJ1-2; 7 bases are a match to TRBD1. The ends lost 7 bases at V and 7 bases at J; junction bases unmatched: 6. The CDR3 extends over 12 amino acids. The germline CDR1 and CDR2 sequences are SGHTA and FQGNSA. The CDR3, as DNA: TGTGCCAGCAACCAGGGGGGAGGTGGCTACACCTTC. Its translation: CASNQGGGGYTF.

DNA of the CDR3: TGTGCCAGCAGTCCCACACAGTGGGCCGGGGAGCTGTTTTTT. Its protein product is CASSPTQWAGELFF. The chain combines TRBV28 with TRBJ1-3; D remains unclear. The J call could be wrong; TRBJ2-2 is a better fit for the DNA end. Germline V CDR1 and CDR2: MDHEN, SYDVKM. This CDR3 spans 14 amino acids.

This clone was detected once. The chain uses TRBV4-3 and TRBJ1-1; D perhaps matches TRBD1 (6 bases). Germline V gene data show CDR1 as LGHNA and CDR2 as YSLEER. This CDR3 spans 13 amino acids. V lost 4 bases to trimming and J lost 5 bases, with 11 bases between them. CDR3 protein: CASSRGGGTEAFF. The DNA for the CDR3 is TGCGCCAGCAGCCGGGGGGGCGGGACTGAAGCTTTCTTT.

The rearrangement joins TRBV5-8 to TRBJ1-4; 12 bases are a match to TRBD1. Germline CDR1 is SGHTS and CDR2 is YDEGEE. Trimming removed 5 bases from V and 5 bases from J; junction bases left unmatched: 7. The CDR3 contains 16 residues. The CDR3 DNA reads TGTGCCAGCAGGTCGGGACAGGGGGCGAAGAATGAAAAACTGTTTTTT. Its translation: CASRSGQGAKNEKLFF.

This clone was observed a handful of times. CDR3 nucleotides: TGCGCCAGCAGCTTAACGACCCCACCAGGGGGCTCTGGAAACACCATATATTTT. The encoded protein is CASSLTTPPGGSGNTIYF. V gene TRBV5-1 combines with J gene TRBJ1-3; TRBD1 matches 7 bases. CDR1 and CDR2 from the germline V gene are SGHRS and YFSETQ. The V segment lost 2 bases and the J segment 0 bases; nucleotides outside the gene matches: 11. This CDR3 is built from 18 residues.

V gene TRBV15 combines with J gene TRBJ2-3; TRBD2 agrees at 8 bases. J was trimmed by 3 bases and V by 1 base; bases with no gene match: 6. The CDR3 runs 16 residues. Germline lookup yields CDR1 LNHNV and CDR2 YYDKDF (reference sequence). Here the CDR3 DNA reads TGTGCCACCAGCAGAGGGGGACGGGGGGGGACAGATACGCAGTATTTT. Protein: CATSRGGRGGTDTQYF.

The gene calls are TRBV7-2 and TRBJ2-5; possibly TRBD1 for D (6 bases). The CDR3 is made up of 16 amino acids. Germline V lookup: CDR1 SGHTA, CDR2 FQGNSA. V was pared by 2 bases and J by 3 bases, with 16 bases between. The CDR3 here is CASSLSSGAGEETQYF. CDR3 sequence (DNA): TGTGCCAGCAGCTTAAGCTCCGGGGCAGGGGAAGAGACCCAGTACTTC.

This chain connects TRBV11-2 to TRBJ1-2; D might be TRBD1 (6 bases). Germline assignment: CDR1 SGHAT and CDR2 FQNNGV. Trimming took off 1 base at V and 12 bases at J, with 15 bases between the two ends. The CDR3 spans 13 residues. The CDR3 loop is CASSLVGGGVDTF. The CDR3 DNA sequence: TGTGCCAGCAGCTTAGTGGGTGGGGGCGTCGACACCTTC.